Listed below are T cell receptor beta chains from one sample, sequenced in a study of cytomegalovirus exposure and HLA in healthy donors. Method: immunoSEQ multiplex PCR; TCRdb's copy keeps in-frame clones and lacks some. The sample holds about 70,000 clones, roughly nine tenths seen once. Material for sequencing was PBMCs. Every receptor here comes from a woman aged 25 to 39 in good health and CMV-seropositive. CDR3s include the opening cysteine and the closing phenylalanine or tryptophan. Fields, in order: D gene, CDR3 length, V gene, J gene, clone size, CDR3 DNA, CDR3 protein. A D gene is named only where the DNA matches it firmly. Clone size is shown for a subset of rows, as once, few, many or a class of expanded clone.

D gene: -; CDR3 length: 15; V gene: TRBV30; J gene: TRBJ2-1; clone size: -; CDR3 DNA: TGTGCCTGGAGTGTACAAGGGGGAGGGCACAATGAGCAGTTCTTC; CDR3 protein: CAWSVQGGGHNEQFF
D gene: TRBD2; CDR3 length: 15; V gene: TRBV5-1; J gene: TRBJ2-2; clone size: -; CDR3 DNA: TGCGCCAGCAGCTTAGCGGGAGATGCTGTCGGGGAGCTGTTTTTT; CDR3 protein: CASSLAGDAVGELFF
D gene: TRBD2; CDR3 length: 13; V gene: TRBV27; J gene: TRBJ2-1; clone size: once; CDR3 DNA: TGTGCCAGCACCACTTCCGGGGGGGATGAGCAGTTCTTC; CDR3 protein: CASTTSGGDEQFF
D gene: -; CDR3 length: 15; V gene: TRBV7-8; J gene: TRBJ1-2; clone size: -; CDR3 DNA: TGTGCCAGCAGCTTAAGGGGTGGGGACTTGGATGGCTACACCTTC; CDR3 protein: CASSLRGGDLDGYTF
D gene: -; CDR3 length: 14; V gene: TRBV10-1; J gene: TRBJ2-3; clone size: -; CDR3 DNA: TGCGCCAGCAGTGACCTATATGACACAGATACGCAGTATTTT; CDR3 protein: CASSDLYDTDTQYF
D gene: -; CDR3 length: 13; V gene: TRBV28; J gene: TRBJ1-1; clone size: -; CDR3 DNA: TGTGCCAGCAGTTTAGGGACACCCGATGAAGCTTTCTTT; CDR3 protein: CASSLGTPDEAFF
D gene: -; CDR3 length: 14; V gene: TRBV28; J gene: TRBJ1-4; clone size: -; CDR3 DNA: TGTGCCAGCAGATGGGCCAGCCCGAATGAAAAACTGTTTTTT; CDR3 protein: CASRWASPNEKLFF
D gene: -; CDR3 length: 14; V gene: TRBV7-2; J gene: TRBJ2-7; clone size: -; CDR3 DNA: TGTGCCAGCCGCCCGGCGCGGGGAAGCAACGAGCAGTACTTC; CDR3 protein: CASRPARGSNEQYF
D gene: -; CDR3 length: 14; V gene: TRBV2; J gene: TRBJ2-5; clone size: -; CDR3 DNA: TGTGCCAGCAAGCCCGACAGGTACCAAGAGACCCAGTACTTC; CDR3 protein: CASKPDRYQETQYF
D gene: -; CDR3 length: 11; V gene: TRBV28; J gene: TRBJ1-2; clone size: -; CDR3 DNA: TGTGCCGGCGCAGGGAACTATGGCTACACCTTC; CDR3 protein: CAGAGNYGYTF
D gene: TRBD1; CDR3 length: 15; V gene: TRBV6-5; J gene: TRBJ1-4; clone size: -; CDR3 DNA: TGTGCCAGCAGTAACCGGGACAGCGATAATGAAAAACTGTTTTTT; CDR3 protein: CASSNRDSDNEKLFF
D gene: -; CDR3 length: 14; V gene: TRBV7-5; J gene: TRBJ1-5; clone size: -; CDR3 DNA: TGTGCCAGAAGAGCTGACAGACCCCTTGAGCCCCAGCATTTT; CDR3 protein: CARRADRPLEPQHF
D gene: TRBD2; CDR3 length: 14; V gene: TRBV2; J gene: TRBJ2-5; clone size: -; CDR3 DNA: TGTGCCAGCAGGCCCACTAGCGGGGCAGAGACCCAGTACTTC; CDR3 protein: CASRPTSGAETQYF